There are many counts of the clone carrying this T cell receptor beta chain. Its antigen is still unknown. CDR3 size: 16 residues. The junction had 11 bases not matched to a gene; V was cut back by 6 bases and J by 8 bases. CDR1 is MNHEY and CDR2 is SVGEGT in the germline V gene. These data belong to a study of identical twins. General study points: Out-of-frame beta sequences exhibited a weaker degree of excess twin sharing.

MiXCR, applied by TCRdb to the 5' RACE reads, yields one record per CDR3 protein. The sample records under 800,000 distinct CDR3 sequences, 21% being singletons. Every donor was a healthy Caucasian. These data were also filed under a second study, of T cells expressing NK-cell markers. That source notes: Dominant NKG2C+ clonotypes in roughly six donors made up roughly 1.0-7.0% of CD8+ T cells.

This clonotype was sampled from a woman between 18 and 29 years old in good health. Sequencing was carried out using PBMCs. This chain connects TRBV6-2 or TRBV6-3 to TRBJ2-1; TRBD2 agrees at 12 bases. CDR3 DNA: TGTGCCAGCAGGCGAAGCTCTAGCGGGAGGGCAGATGAGCAGTTCTTC. Its translation is CASRRSSSGRADEQFF.